This TCR beta chain was found in a study of T cells in Graves' hyperthyroidism and ophthalmopathy. Study overall: At the time of initial diagnosis and before any treatment, peripheral blood was collected.

Researchers amplified the TCR beta CDR3 regions from RNA transcripts. HTBI primers were employed in a first-round RT-PCR of the TCR CDR3. TCRdb fed the multiplex PCR reads into MiXCR, producing one record per CDR3 protein. The sample includes 400,000 to 600,000 distinct CDR3 sequences, about 16% of them seen just once. Based on clinical symptoms, serum thyroxine and TRAb, thyroid ultrasound and orbital computed tomography, diagnoses were reached. With regard to this clonotype: Its antigen is not identified.

CDR3 size: 13 residues. In germline, CDR1 is DFQATT, CDR2 SNEGSKA (reference sequence). Trimming left V 8 bases short and J 7 bases short, with 20 bases between. Study results and caveats: Model-based prediction identified ophthalmopathy a median roughly six months prior to its onset. In the analysis, a 13 V-J model separated ophthalmopathy from stable hyperthyroidism.

V is TRBV20-1 and J is TRBJ1-2; no reliable D call. Sample: blood. The TCR comes from a woman in her thirties with Graves' ophthalmopathy. The CDR3 region is CSTPSRQSGGYTF. The DNA of the CDR3 is TGCAGTACCCCAAGCCGTCAGAGTGGTGGCTACACCTTC.